These T cell receptor beta chains were read from a single sample in a study of shared clonotypes between healthy human individuals. Clones were read by immunoSEQ multiplex PCR, and TCRdb kept only the in-frame ones, dropping some. The sample lists around 1.4 million clones; 98% were seen once. The sample was naive CD4+ T cells sorted from blood. These receptors were collected from a man aged 30 to 39 in good health. Both conserved end residues are part of each CDR3. The order of the fields is V gene, J gene, clone size, D gene, CDR3 DNA, CDR3 protein. D genes are given only for firm matches. Only part of the rows carry a size: once, few, many, or a class if the clone is expanded.

TRBV2	TRBJ1-3	-	TRBD1	TGTGCCAGCAGTTCGACAGGGCCAAACACCATATATTTT	CASSSTGPNTIYF
TRBV30	TRBJ2-1	-	-	TGTGCCTGGAGTGTAACTAGTAGAAATGAGCAGTTCTTC	CAWSVTSRNEQFF
TRBV11-2	TRBJ2-1	-	-	TGTGCCAGCAGCTTAGGCATCAGAAAGCCATCTGAGCAGTTCTTC	CASSLGIRKPSEQFF
TRBV6-1	TRBJ2-2	-	-	TGTGCCAGCAAAAGTGCGACAGGGAACACCGGGGAGCTGTTTTTT	CASKSATGNTGELFF
TRBV5-1	TRBJ2-3	-	-	TGCGCCAGCAGCTTGGGACACGCTAGCACAGATACGCAGTATTTT	CASSLGHASTDTQYF
TRBV7-9	TRBJ2-1	-	TRBD2	TGTGCCAGCAGCTGGGGGGGTCCGGAGCAGTTCTTC	CASSWGGPEQFF
TRBV28	TRBJ2-7	-	TRBD2	TGTGCCAGTCTCCCCGGGACTAGCGGGATCTACGAGCAGTACTTC	CASLPGTSGIYEQYF
TRBV28	TRBJ2-5	-	-	TGTGCCAGCAGTTCTAGCGCCCAAGAGACCCAGTACTTC	CASSSSAQETQYF
TRBV5-1	TRBJ2-2	few	-	TGCGCCAGCAGCTTCCAGGAGAACACCGGGGAGCTGTTTTTT	CASSFQENTGELFF
TRBV2	TRBJ2-1	-	-	TGTGCCAGCAGAACACGGGGGGCGAGTAATAATGAGCAGTTCTTC	CASRTRGASNNEQFF
TRBV6-6	TRBJ2-7	-	-	TGTGCCAGCAGTTACCCCCGCGGGACTGACTCTGTCGAGCAGTACTTC	CASSYPRGTDSVEQYF
TRBV18	TRBJ2-7	-	TRBD1	TGTGCCAGCTCACCACGGGCCGGGACAGGACCCTACGAGCAGTACTTC	CASSPRAGTGPYEQYF
TRBV10-1	TRBJ1-4	-	TRBD1	TGCGCCACAAGCAGGGGGCAAGGAGAAAAACTGTTTTTT	CATSRGQGEKLFF
TRBV5-6	TRBJ2-3	-	-	TGTGCCAGCAGCCGCCCGGCGGGGCTCACAGATACGCAGTATTTT	CASSRPAGLTDTQYF
TRBV15	TRBJ1-1	-	TRBD1	TGTGCCACCAGCAGGGCCGGACAGGGGGCGTGGGTCACTGAAGCTTTCTTT	CATSRAGQGAWVTEAFF
TRBV10-3	TRBJ2-1	-	TRBD2	TGTGCCATCTCAGGCGGGCTAGCGGCCTACAATGAGCAGTTCTTC	CAISGGLAAYNEQFF
TRBV19	TRBJ1-5	-	-	TGTGCCAGTAGTATCGCCGGATTGGGCAATCAGCCCCAGCATTTT	CASSIAGLGNQPQHF
TRBV7-9	TRBJ2-7	-	-	TGTGCCAGCAGCTTCTCACCAGCGGGTAGGTCGATCTACGAGCAGTACTTC	CASSFSPAGRSIYEQYF
TRBV29-1	TRBJ2-1	-	TRBD1	TGCAGCGTTGGTCGGACAGGGGGCTTCTATGAGCAGTTCTTC	CSVGRTGGFYEQFF
TRBV9	TRBJ2-7	-	-	TGTGCCAGCAGCGTAGCCCCTGGTGGGACCCGCGAGCAGTACTTC	CASSVAPGGTREQYF